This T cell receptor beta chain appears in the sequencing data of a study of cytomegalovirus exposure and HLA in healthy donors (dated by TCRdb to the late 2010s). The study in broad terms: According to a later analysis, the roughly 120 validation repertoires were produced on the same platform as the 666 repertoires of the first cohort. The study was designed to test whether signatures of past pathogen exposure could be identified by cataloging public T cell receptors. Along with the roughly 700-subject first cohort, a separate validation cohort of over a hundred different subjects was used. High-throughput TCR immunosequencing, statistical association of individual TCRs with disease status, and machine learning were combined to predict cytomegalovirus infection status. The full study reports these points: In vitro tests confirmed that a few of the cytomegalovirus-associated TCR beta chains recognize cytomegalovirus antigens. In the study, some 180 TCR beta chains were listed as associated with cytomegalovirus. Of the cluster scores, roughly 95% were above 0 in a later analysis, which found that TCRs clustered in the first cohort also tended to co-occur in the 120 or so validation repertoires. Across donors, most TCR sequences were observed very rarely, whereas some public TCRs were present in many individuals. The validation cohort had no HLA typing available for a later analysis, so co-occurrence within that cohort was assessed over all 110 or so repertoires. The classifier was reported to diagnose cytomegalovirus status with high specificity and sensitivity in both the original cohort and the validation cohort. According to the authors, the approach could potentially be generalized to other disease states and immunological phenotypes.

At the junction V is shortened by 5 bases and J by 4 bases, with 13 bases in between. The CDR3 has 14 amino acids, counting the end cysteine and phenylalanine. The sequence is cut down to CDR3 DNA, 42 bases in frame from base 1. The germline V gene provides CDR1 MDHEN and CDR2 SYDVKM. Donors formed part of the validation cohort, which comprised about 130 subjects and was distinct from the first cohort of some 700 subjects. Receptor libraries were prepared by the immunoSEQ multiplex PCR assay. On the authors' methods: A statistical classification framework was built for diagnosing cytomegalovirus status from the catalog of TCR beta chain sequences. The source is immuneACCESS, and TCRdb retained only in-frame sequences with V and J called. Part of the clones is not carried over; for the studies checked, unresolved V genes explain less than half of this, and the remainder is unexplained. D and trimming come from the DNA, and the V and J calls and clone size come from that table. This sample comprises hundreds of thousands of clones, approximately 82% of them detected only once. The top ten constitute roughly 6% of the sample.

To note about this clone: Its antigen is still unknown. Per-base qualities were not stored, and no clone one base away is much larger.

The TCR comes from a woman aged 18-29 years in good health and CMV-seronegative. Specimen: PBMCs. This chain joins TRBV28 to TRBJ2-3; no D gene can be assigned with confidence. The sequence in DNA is TGTGCCAGCAGTCCTCCCTTTCAGCCAGATACGCAGTATTTT. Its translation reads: CASSPPFQPDTQYF.